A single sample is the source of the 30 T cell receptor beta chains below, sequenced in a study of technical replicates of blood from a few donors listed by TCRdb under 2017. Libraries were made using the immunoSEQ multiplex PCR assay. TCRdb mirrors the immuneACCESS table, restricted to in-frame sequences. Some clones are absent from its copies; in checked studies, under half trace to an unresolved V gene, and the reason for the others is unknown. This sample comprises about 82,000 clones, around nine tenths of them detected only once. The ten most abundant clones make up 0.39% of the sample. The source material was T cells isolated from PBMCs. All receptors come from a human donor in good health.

This CDR3 is CASSGLAGGEQFF. The DNA for the CDR3 is TGCGCCAGCAGCGGGCTAGCGGGAGGTGAGCAGTTCTTC. The chain combines TRBV5-1 with TRBJ2-1; 11 bases line up with TRBD2. This CDR3 has 13 amino acids. J lost 9 bases, V lost 4 bases, and 3 bases had no gene match. Germline loops: CDR1 SGHRS, CDR2 YFSETQ.

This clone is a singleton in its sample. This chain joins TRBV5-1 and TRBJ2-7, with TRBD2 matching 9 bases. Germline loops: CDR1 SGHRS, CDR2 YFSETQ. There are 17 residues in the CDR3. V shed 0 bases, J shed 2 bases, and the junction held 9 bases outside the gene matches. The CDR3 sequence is CASSLAASGKSTYEQYF. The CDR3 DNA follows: TGCGCCAGCAGCTTGGCGGCTAGCGGGAAATCTACCTACGAGCAGTACTTC.

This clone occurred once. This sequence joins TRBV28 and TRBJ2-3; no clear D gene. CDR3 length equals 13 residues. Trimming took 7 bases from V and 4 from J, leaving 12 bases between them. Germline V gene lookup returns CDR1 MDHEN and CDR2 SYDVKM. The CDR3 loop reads CASTTFPADTQYF. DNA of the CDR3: TGTGCCAGCACAACTTTTCCGGCAGATACGCAGTATTTT.

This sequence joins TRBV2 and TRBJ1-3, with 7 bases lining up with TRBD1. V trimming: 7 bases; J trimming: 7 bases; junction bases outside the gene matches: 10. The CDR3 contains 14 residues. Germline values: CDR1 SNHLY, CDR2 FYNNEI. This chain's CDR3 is CASKLNPGGNTIYF. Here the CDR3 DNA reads TGTGCCAGCAAATTAAATCCAGGGGGTAACACCATATATTTT.

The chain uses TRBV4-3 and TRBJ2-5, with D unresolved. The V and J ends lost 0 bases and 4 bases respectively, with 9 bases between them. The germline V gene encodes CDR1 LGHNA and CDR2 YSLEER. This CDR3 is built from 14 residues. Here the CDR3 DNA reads TGCGCCAGCAGCCAAGATAGCTACTTAGAGACCCAGTACTTC. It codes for CASSQDSYLETQYF.

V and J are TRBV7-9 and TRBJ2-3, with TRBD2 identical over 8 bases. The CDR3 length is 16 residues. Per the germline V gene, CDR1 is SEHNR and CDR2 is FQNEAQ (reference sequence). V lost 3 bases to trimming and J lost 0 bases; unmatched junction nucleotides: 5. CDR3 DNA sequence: TGTGCCAGCAGCTTCCCAAGCGGGAGCAGCACAGATACGCAGTATTTT. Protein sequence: CASSFPSGSSTDTQYF. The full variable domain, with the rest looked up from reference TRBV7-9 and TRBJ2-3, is DTGVSQNPRHKITKRGQNVTFRCDPISEHNRLYWYRQTLGQGPEFLTYFQNEAQLEKSRLLSDRFSAERPKGSFSTLEIQRTEQGDSAMYLCASSFPSGSSTDTQYFGPGTRLTVL.

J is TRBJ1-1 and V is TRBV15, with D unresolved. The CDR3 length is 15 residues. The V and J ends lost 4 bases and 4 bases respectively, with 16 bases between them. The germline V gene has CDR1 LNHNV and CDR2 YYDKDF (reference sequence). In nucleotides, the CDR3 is TGTGCCACCAGCATAGAATTTGTAATAGCCACTGAAGCTTTCTTT. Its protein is CATSIEFVIATEAFF.

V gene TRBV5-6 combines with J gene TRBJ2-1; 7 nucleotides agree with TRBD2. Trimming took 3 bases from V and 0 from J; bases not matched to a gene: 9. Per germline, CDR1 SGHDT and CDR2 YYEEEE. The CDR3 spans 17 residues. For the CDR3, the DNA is TGTGCCAGCAGCTGGGGCCCGGGAGGAACCTCCTACAATGAGCAGTTCTTC. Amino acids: CASSWGPGGTSYNEQFF.

CDR3 in amino acids: CARTSGNSDTQYF. The CDR3 DNA reads as TGTGCCAGGACTAGCGGGAATTCAGATACGCAGTATTTT. The V and J genes are TRBV2 and TRBJ2-3, with 11 bases matching TRBD2. The J segment lost 4 bases and the V segment lost 9 bases, leaving 3 bases of the junction unmatched. Germline V gene data show CDR1 as SNHLY and CDR2 as FYNNEI. This CDR3 contains 13 residues.

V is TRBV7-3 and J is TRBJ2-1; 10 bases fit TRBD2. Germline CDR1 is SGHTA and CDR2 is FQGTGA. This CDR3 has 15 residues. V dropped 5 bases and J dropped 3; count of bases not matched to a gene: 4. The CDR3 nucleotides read TGTGCCAGCAGCCATGGACTAGCGGTCTACAATGAGCAGTTCTTC. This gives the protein CASSHGLAVYNEQFF.

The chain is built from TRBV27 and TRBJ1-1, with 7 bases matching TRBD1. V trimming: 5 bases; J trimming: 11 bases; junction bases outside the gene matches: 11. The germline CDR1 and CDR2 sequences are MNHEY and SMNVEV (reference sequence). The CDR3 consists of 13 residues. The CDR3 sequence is CASSRQGIVRAFF. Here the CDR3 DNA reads TGTGCCAGCAGTAGACAGGGTATAGTGCGTGCTTTCTTT.

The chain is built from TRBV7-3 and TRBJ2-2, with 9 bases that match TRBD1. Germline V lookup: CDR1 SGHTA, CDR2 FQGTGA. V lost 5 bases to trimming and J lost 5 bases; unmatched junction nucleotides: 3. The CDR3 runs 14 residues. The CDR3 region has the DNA TGTGCCAGCAGCAAAGGACAGGGGACCGGGGAGCTGTTTTTT. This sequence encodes CASSKGQGTGELFF.

The CDR3 is CAWSLLAGGEQYF. CDR3 DNA sequence: TGTGCCTGGAGTCTACTAGCTGGGGGCGAGCAGTACTTC. This sequence joins TRBV30 and TRBJ2-7; D is possibly TRBD2 (6 bases). Germline V gene sequence: CDR1 GTSNPN, CDR2 SVGIG (reference sequence). Trimming left V 2 bases short and J 6 bases short, with 14 bases between. This CDR3 contains 13 residues. Variable domain in full (rest from reference TRBV30 and TRBJ2-7): SQTIHQWPATLVQPVGSPLSLECTVEGTSNPNLYWYRQAAGRGLQLLFYSVGIGQISSEVPQNLSASRPQDRQFILSSKKLLLSDSGFYLCAWSLLAGGEQYFGPGTRLTVT.

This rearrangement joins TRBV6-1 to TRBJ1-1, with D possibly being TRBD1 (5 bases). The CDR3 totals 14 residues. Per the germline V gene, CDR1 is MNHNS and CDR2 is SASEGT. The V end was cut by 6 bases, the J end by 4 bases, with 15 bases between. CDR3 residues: CASSHPFGATEAFF. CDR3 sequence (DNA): TGTGCCAGCAGCCATCCCTTTGGGGCCACTGAAGCTTTCTTT.

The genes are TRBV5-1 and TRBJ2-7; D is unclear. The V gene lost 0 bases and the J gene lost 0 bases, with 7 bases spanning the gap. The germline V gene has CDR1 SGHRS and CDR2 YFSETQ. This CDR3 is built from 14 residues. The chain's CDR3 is CASSLDSSSYEQYF. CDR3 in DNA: TGCGCCAGCAGCTTGGATAGCAGCTCCTACGAGCAGTACTTC.

CDR3 DNA: TGTGCCAGCACTACAGGGGCTGGGGCCAACGTCCTGACTTTC. Translated: CASTTGAGANVLTF. The V gene is TRBV27, the J gene TRBJ2-6; 7 nucleotides align to TRBD1. J gave up 2 bases and V 7 bases, and 2 bases lay outside the gene matches. The CDR3 has 14 residues. Germline V gene data show CDR1 as MNHEY and CDR2 as SMNVEV (reference sequence). The full variable domain, rest sourced from reference TRBV27 and TRBJ2-6, is EAQVTQNPRYLITVTGKKLTVTCSQNMNHEYMSWYRQDPGLGLRQIYYSMNVEVTDKGDVPEGYKVSRKEKRNFPLILESPSPNQTSLYFCASTTGAGANVLTFGAGSRLTVL.

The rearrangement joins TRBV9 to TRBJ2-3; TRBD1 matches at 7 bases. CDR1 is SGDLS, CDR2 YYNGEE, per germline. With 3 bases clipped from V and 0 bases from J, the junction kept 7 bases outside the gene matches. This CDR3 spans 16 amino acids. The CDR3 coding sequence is TGTGCCAGCAGCGCCCCGACAGGGCGGAGCACAGATACGCAGTATTTT. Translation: CASSAPTGRSTDTQYF.

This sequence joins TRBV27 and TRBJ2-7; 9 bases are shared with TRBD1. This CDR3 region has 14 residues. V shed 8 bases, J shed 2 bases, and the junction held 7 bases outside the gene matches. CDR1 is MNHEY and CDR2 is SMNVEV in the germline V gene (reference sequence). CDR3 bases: TGTGCCAGCGCACGACAGGGGGGGACCTACGAGCAGTACTTC. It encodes CASARQGGTYEQYF.

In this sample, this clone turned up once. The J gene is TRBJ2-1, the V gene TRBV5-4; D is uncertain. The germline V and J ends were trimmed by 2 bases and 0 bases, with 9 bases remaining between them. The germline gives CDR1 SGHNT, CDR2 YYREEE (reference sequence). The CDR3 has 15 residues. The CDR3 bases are TGTGCCAGCAGCTTCATAACAGCCTCCTACAATGAGCAGTTCTTC. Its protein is CASSFITASYNEQFF.

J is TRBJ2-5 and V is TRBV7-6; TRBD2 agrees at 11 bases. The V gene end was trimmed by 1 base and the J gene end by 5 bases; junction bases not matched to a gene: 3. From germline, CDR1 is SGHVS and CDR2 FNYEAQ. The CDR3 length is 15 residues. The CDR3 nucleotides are TGTGCCAGCAGCTTAGTGACTAGCGGGACTGAGACCCAGTACTTC. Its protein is CASSLVTSGTETQYF.

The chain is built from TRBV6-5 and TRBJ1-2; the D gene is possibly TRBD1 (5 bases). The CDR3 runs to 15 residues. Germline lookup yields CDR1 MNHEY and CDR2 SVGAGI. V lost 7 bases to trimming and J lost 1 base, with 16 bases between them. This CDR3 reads CASIQQPGYNYGYTF. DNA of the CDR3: TGTGCCAGCATCCAACAACCAGGGTATAACTATGGCTACACCTTC.

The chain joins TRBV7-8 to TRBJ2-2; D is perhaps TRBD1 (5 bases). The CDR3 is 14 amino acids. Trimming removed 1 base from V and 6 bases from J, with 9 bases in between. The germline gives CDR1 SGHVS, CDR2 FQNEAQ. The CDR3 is CASSLGGGPGELFF. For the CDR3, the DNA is TGTGCCAGCAGCTTAGGGGGCGGTCCCGGGGAGCTGTTTTTT.

CDR3 residues: CASSGRGSNEKLFF. As DNA, the CDR3 is TGTGCCAGCAGCGGTCGGGGTTCTAATGAAAAACTGTTTTTT. The V call is TRBV5-5, the J call TRBJ1-4, with D uncertain. This CDR3 spans 14 amino acids. V lost 4 bases, J lost 3 bases, and 10 bases lay in between. The germline gives CDR1 SGHKS, CDR2 YYEKEE (reference sequence).

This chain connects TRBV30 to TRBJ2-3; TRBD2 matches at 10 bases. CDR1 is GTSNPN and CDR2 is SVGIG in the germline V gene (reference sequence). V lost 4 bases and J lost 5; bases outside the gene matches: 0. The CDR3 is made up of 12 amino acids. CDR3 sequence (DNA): TGTGCCTGGACTAGCGGGAGAGATACGCAGTATTTT. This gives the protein CAWTSGRDTQYF. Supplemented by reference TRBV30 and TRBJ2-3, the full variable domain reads SQTIHQWPATLVQPVGSPLSLECTVEGTSNPNLYWYRQAAGRGLQLLFYSVGIGQISSEVPQNLSASRPQDRQFILSSKKLLLSDSGFYLCAWTSGRDTQYFGPGTRLTVL.

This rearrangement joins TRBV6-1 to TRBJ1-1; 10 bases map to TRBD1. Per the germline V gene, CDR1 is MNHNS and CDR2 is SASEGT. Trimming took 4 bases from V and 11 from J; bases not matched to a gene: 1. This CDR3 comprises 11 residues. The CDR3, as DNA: TGTGCCAGCAGTGGACAGGGGGCGGCTTTCTTT. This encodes CASSGQGAAFF.

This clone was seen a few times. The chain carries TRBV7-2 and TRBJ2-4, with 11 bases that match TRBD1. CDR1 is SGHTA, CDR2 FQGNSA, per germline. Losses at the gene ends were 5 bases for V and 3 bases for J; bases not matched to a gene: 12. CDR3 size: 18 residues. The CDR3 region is CASSAPGQGVSDKNIQYF. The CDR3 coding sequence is TGTGCCAGCAGCGCTCCGGGACAGGGGGTATCGGACAAAAACATTCAGTACTTC. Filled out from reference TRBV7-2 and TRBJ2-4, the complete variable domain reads GAGVSQSPSNKVTEKGKDVELRCDPISGHTALYWYRQSLGQGLEFLIYFQGNSAPDKSGLPSDRFSAERTGGSVSTLTIQRTQQEDSAVYLCASSAPGQGVSDKNIQYFGAGTRLSVL.

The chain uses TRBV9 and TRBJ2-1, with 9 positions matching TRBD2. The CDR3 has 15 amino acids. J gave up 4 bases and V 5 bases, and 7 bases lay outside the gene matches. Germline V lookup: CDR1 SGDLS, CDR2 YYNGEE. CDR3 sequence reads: CASSKGLAEYNEQFF. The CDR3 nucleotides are TGTGCCAGCAGTAAGGGACTAGCAGAGTACAATGAGCAGTTCTTC.

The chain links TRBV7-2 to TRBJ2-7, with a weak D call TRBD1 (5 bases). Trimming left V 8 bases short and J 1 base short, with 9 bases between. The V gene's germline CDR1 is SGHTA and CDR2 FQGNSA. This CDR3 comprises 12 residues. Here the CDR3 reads CASARESYEQYF. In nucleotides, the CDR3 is TGTGCCAGCGCCAGGGAATCCTACGAGCAGTACTTC. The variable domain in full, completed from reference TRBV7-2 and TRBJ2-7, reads GAGVSQSPSNKVTEKGKDVELRCDPISGHTALYWYRQSLGQGLEFLIYFQGNSAPDKSGLPSDRFSAERTGGSVSTLTIQRTQQEDSAVYLCASARESYEQYFGPGTRLTVT.

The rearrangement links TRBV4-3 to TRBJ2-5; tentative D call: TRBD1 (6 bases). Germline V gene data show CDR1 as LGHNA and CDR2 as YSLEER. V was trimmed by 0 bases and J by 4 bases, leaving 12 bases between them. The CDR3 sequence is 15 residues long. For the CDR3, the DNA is TGCGCCAGCAGCCAAGACGGGACACTGCGAGAGACCCAGTACTTC. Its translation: CASSQDGTLRETQYF.

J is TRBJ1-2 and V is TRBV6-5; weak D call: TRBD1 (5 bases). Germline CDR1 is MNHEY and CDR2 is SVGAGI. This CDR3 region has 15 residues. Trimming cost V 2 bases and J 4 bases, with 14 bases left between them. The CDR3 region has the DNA TGTGCCAGCAGTTACGATCTAACAGGTTTCTATGGCTACACCTTC. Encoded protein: CASSYDLTGFYGYTF.